This record looks at one TCR beta chain sequence and its context. CDR1 and CDR2 (germline): SGHTA, FQGTGA. The V and J ends lost 0 bases and 0 bases respectively, with 2 bases between them. The CDR3 consists of 13 residues. TCRdb used MiXCR to reprocess the 5' RACE reads, holding one entry per CDR3 protein. The sample lists about 42,000 distinct CDR3 sequences; over 25% were seen once. Sequenced sample: tumor-infiltrating memory CD4+ T cells sorted from the breast tumor. As for subset: memory CD4+ T cells, CD4+CD45RO+CD25-. This sequence was found in a female donor with breast cancer. This sequence joins TRBV7-3 and TRBJ2-5; D is unresolved. CDR3 nucleotide sequence: TGTGCCAGCAGCTTAACCTACCAAGAGACCCAGTACTTC. Translated: CASSLTYQETQYF.